This T cell receptor beta chain is from a study of CD8 T cells in ankylosing spondylitis. Study-wide findings and caveats: The study identified a TCR beta motif of 7 or 8 highly homologous variants that appeared characteristic of ankylosing spondylitis blood. Disease-linked clones bore a CD8+ phenotype, appearing relatively rarely in peripheral blood. Matched synovial fluid from ankylosing spondylitis patients was reported to be enriched for disease-linked clones.

The CDR3 is made up of 17 amino acids. Germline trimming cut 4 bases from V and 3 bases from J; bases unmatched to any gene: 13. Germline-derived CDR1 and CDR2 are SGHTA and FQGNSA. This clonotype was picked up many times. Its antigen is currently unknown. Making use of molecular barcodes, quantitative 5'-RACE generated TCR beta libraries. MiXCR, run by TCRdb on the 5' RACE reads, gives a single entry per CDR3 protein. The repertoire holds 90,000 to 100,000 distinct CDR3 sequences, with about 8% as singletons. This chain joins TRBV7-2 and TRBJ2-3; 7 nucleotides align to TRBD2. The sequencing input was blood, either unsorted or a sorted T cell fraction (not recorded which). The TCR originated in a male donor with ankylosing spondylitis or in good health (not recorded which). Here the CDR3 reads CASSYPAERDWTDTQYF. The CDR3 DNA sequence: TGTGCCAGCAGCTATCCCGCCGAGCGGGACTGGACAGATACGCAGTATTTT. The whole variable domain, remainder taken from reference TRBV7-2 and TRBJ2-3, is GAGVSQSPSNKVTEKGKDVELRCDPISGHTALYWYRQSLGQGLEFLIYFQGNSAPDKSGLPSDRFSAERTGGSVSTLTIQRTQQEDSAVYLCASSYPAERDWTDTQYFGPGTRLTVL.